These 30 T cell receptor beta chains were all obtained from the same sample, sequenced in a study of cytomegalovirus exposure and HLA in healthy donors. The PCR made use of 60 Vbeta and 13 Jbeta primers. TCRdb's copy holds only in-frame clones and misses some; the assay was immunoSEQ multiplex PCR. The table has 98,000 or so clones, over 65% seen once. The sample consisted of PBMCs. The receptors originated from a woman aged 40 to 50 in good health and CMV-seronegative.

This sequence joins TRBV7-2 and TRBJ2-2; D is ambiguous. V lost 5 bases and J lost 4, with 11 bases in between. Germline CDR1 SGHTA, CDR2 FQGNSA. The CDR3 is 14 residues long. The CDR3 DNA reads TGTGCCAGCAGCCAGCGAGTAGTCACCGGGGAGCTGTTTTTT. Amino acid sequence: CASSQRVVTGELFF.

The chain links TRBV7-9 to TRBJ1-1, with 8 bases aligning to TRBD1. From germline, CDR1 is SEHNR and CDR2 FQNEAQ (reference sequence). Germline trimming cut 5 bases from V and 9 bases from J; bases unmatched to any gene: 5. The CDR3 has 12 residues. The CDR3 nucleotides are TGTGCCAGCAGCCGAGGGACAGGCAAAGCTTTCTTT. Residues: CASSRGTGKAFF.

This clone appeared a few times. This sequence joins TRBV7-6 and TRBJ2-7, with D possibly TRBD2 on 5 matching bases. V lost 6 bases and J 7 bases, leaving 16 bases between the germline ends. The CDR3 is made up of 13 amino acids. Per germline, CDR1 SGHVS and CDR2 FNYEAQ. The CDR3 reads CASRGGSEWEQYF. The CDR3 DNA reads as TGTGCCAGCAGGGGCGGGTCTGAATGGGAGCAGTACTTC.

The V gene is TRBV6-5, the J gene TRBJ2-1; D gene ambiguous. Trimming took 2 bases from V and 5 from J, leaving 7 bases between them. CDR1 is MNHEY and CDR2 is SVGAGI in the germline V gene. The CDR3 is 13 amino acids. The CDR3 DNA follows: TGTGCCAGCAGTTACGGCCCAAACAATGAGCAGTTCTTC. Amino acids: CASSYGPNNEQFF.

The genes are TRBV28 and TRBJ2-6; no clear D gene. CDR1 and CDR2 (germline): MDHEN, SYDVKM. The germline V and J ends were trimmed by 2 bases and 0 bases, with 11 bases remaining between them. This CDR3 is 17 amino acids long. The CDR3 loop reads CASSLRQALSGANVLTF. CDR3 nucleotide sequence: TGTGCCAGCAGTTTAAGGCAGGCGCTCTCTGGGGCCAACGTCCTGACTTTC.

The chain carries TRBV4-1 and TRBJ1-5; possibly TRBD1 for D (5 bases). Between the trimmed V and J ends, which lost 3 bases and 4 bases, there was a span of 10 bases. The CDR3 runs to 14 residues. Germline CDR1 MGHRA, CDR2 YSYEKL. The CDR3 nucleotides read TGCGCCAGCAGCCACGATCCAGGGAATCAGCCCCAGCATTTT. Translated, it gives CASSHDPGNQPQHF.

The table lists this clone with a few counts. This chain links TRBV9 with TRBJ2-1; 16 bases map to TRBD2. Germline values: CDR1 SGDLS, CDR2 YYNGEE. Trimming cost V 3 bases and J 2 bases; bases outside gene matches: 2. The CDR3 runs to 17 residues. The CDR3 loop is CASSAGLAGGPYNEQFF. CDR3 DNA sequence: TGTGCCAGCAGCGCGGGACTAGCGGGAGGGCCCTACAATGAGCAGTTCTTC.

The chain combines TRBV4-3 with TRBJ2-7; 9 positions match TRBD2. This CDR3 is 21 amino acids long. With V trimmed by 1 base and J by 1 base, 20 bases remained unmatched. The germline V gene encodes CDR1 LGHNA and CDR2 YSLEER. The CDR3 sequence is CASSQVVLSWGSGSQSYEQYF. CDR3 DNA sequence: TGCGCCAGCAGCCAAGTCGTATTAAGTTGGGGTAGCGGGAGTCAGTCCTACGAGCAGTACTTC.

The J gene is TRBJ1-6, the V gene TRBV28; tentatively, D is TRBD1 (6 bases). Trimming removed 6 bases at V and 4 bases at J, with 7 bases between. In germline, CDR1 is MDHEN, CDR2 SYDVKM. The length of the CDR3 is 13 residues. The CDR3 DNA reads TGTGCCAGCAGACAGGGTTATAATTCACCCCTCCACTTT. As protein: CASRQGYNSPLHF.

The V call is TRBV29-1, the J call TRBJ1-4, with 9 positions matching TRBD1. This CDR3 is built from 12 residues. In germline, CDR1 is SQVTM, CDR2 ANQGSEA. V shed 7 bases and J 5 bases; nucleotides not matched to a gene: 2. The CDR3 sequence is CSAGTGNEKLFF. DNA for the CDR3: TGCAGCGCCGGGACAGGGAATGAAAAACTGTTTTTT.

This clone is deemed medium-sized. The rearrangement joins TRBV4-3 to TRBJ1-5, with D unclear. Germline-derived CDR1 and CDR2 are LGHNA and YSLEER. The CDR3 has 16 amino acids. The V end was cut by 0 bases, the J end by 1 base, with 10 bases between. CDR3 sequence reads: CASSQDFSRSNQPQHF. In DNA form, the CDR3 reads TGCGCCAGCAGCCAAGACTTCTCCAGAAGCAATCAGCCCCAGCATTTT.

The rearrangement uses TRBV4-1 and TRBJ2-7; tentative D call: TRBD1 (5 bases). This CDR3 spans 13 amino acids. Trimming shortened V by 8 bases and J by 1 base, and 12 bases separated the two germline ends. Germline V lookup: CDR1 MGHRA, CDR2 YSYEKL. CDR3 nucleotide sequence: TGCGCCAGCGAGGACACGAGGTCCTACGAGCAGTACTTC. Amino acids: CASEDTRSYEQYF.

Points on this clone: In the same sample, other DNA sequences code for this CDR3. This chain connects TRBV11-2 to TRBJ2-3; 7 bases are shared with TRBD1. Trimming at V came to 4 bases and at J to 6 bases, leaving 10 bases not matched to a gene. Per the germline V gene, CDR1 is SGHAT and CDR2 is FQNNGV. The CDR3 contains 15 residues. The DNA of the CDR3 is TGTGCCAGCAGCTATCAGAGGACCAGGGGGGATACGCAGTATTTT. Amino acid sequence: CASSYQRTRGDTQYF.

This chain links TRBV5-4 with TRBJ1-2; weak D call: TRBD1 (5 bases). V was clipped by 4 bases and J by 9 bases, with 22 bases between them. In germline, CDR1 is SGHNT, CDR2 YYREEE (reference sequence). This CDR3 is built from 15 residues. The chain's CDR3 is CASSPEDTPIRRYTF. CDR3 DNA sequence: TGTGCCAGCAGCCCCGAGGACACTCCTATTCGTCGCTACACCTTC.

The V call is TRBV30, the J call TRBJ2-7; D uncertain. Germline V CDR1 and CDR2: GTSNPN, SVGIG (reference sequence). V lost 2 bases and J 2 bases, leaving 13 bases between the germline ends. This CDR3 contains 14 residues. CDR3 sequence reads: CAWSSAQKAYEQYF. In DNA, the CDR3 is TGTGCCTGGAGTTCGGCACAGAAAGCCTACGAGCAGTACTTC.

This chain's CDR3 is CASSFFTAGGPDEQFF. The CDR3 DNA is TGTGCCAGCAGCTTTTTTACGGCGGGAGGGCCCGATGAGCAGTTCTTC. V usage is TRBV7-8 and J usage is TRBJ2-1; 9 nucleotides match TRBD2. The CDR3 loop spans 16 amino acids. Germline lookup yields CDR1 SGHVS and CDR2 FQNEAQ. Germline trimming cut 3 bases from V and 8 bases from J; bases unmatched to any gene: 11.

The table lists this clone with a few counts. The genes are TRBV2 and TRBJ2-3, with 9 nucleotides matching TRBD1. CDR1 and CDR2 (germline): SNHLY, FYNNEI. This CDR3 has 14 amino acids. Trimming cost V 3 bases and J 4 bases; bases outside gene matches: 2. CDR3 coding DNA: TGTGCCAGCAGTGAGGGACAGGGTCCAGATACGCAGTATTTT. This sequence encodes CASSEGQGPDTQYF.

The chain carries TRBV7-3 and TRBJ2-5; D is possibly TRBD1 (6 bases). The CDR3 has 15 amino acids. The ends were cut back, 2 bases at V and 3 bases at J, with 13 bases in the middle. Germline CDR1 SGHTA, CDR2 FQGTGA. CDR3 amino acids: CASSLGQGLEETQYF. DNA for the CDR3: TGTGCCAGCAGCTTAGGGCAGGGGTTGGAAGAGACCCAGTACTTC.

V and J are TRBV28 and TRBJ1-2; D is possibly TRBD1 (5 bases). CDR3 size: 15 residues. V lost 2 bases to trimming and J lost 8 bases, with 18 bases between them. From germline, CDR1 is MDHEN and CDR2 SYDVKM. This chain's CDR3 is CASSLQGVSFMGYTF. The CDR3 DNA reads TGTGCCAGCAGTTTACAGGGCGTTTCATTTATGGGCTACACCTTC.

The rearrangement joins TRBV7-2 to TRBJ2-5; D is possibly TRBD2 (6 bases). Germline assignment: CDR1 SGHTA and CDR2 FQGNSA. V lost 5 bases, J lost 4 bases, and 17 bases lay in between. The CDR3 spans 15 residues. CDR3 nucleotide sequence: TGTGCCAGCAGCCGCCAGGCGGGGCAGGGAGAGACCCAGTACTTC. It is translated as CASSRQAGQGETQYF.

This clone was seen only a few times. The V and J genes are TRBV14 and TRBJ1-1; TRBD1 aligns across 7 bases. The CDR3 is 14 amino acids. The ends lost 2 bases at V and 8 bases at J; junction bases unmatched: 8. Germline loops: CDR1 SGHDN, CDR2 FVKESK. The CDR3 nucleotides read TGTGCCAGCAGCCAATTGAACAGGGGTTGGGAAGCTTTCTTT. It translates to CASSQLNRGWEAFF.

This chain uses TRBV7-9 with TRBJ1-1; D call uncertain. The ends were cut back, 4 bases at V and 6 bases at J, with 15 bases in the middle. The CDR3 has 14 amino acids. Germline V gives CDR1 SEHNR, CDR2 FQNEAQ (reference sequence). CDR3: CASSWAGGVSEAFF. The CDR3 coding sequence is TGTGCCAGCAGCTGGGCGGGCGGTGTCTCTGAAGCTTTCTTT. Filled out from reference TRBV7-9 and TRBJ1-1, the complete variable domain reads DTGVSQNPRHKITKRGQNVTFRCDPISEHNRLYWYRQTLGQGPEFLTYFQNEAQLEKSRLLSDRFSAERPKGSFSTLEIQRTEQGDSAMYLCASSWAGGVSEAFFGQGTRLTVV.

This clone was counted between two and nine times. The chain joins TRBV28 to TRBJ1-1; no clear D. The germline V gene encodes CDR1 MDHEN and CDR2 SYDVKM. The V end was cut by 2 bases, the J end by 10 bases, with 14 bases between. CDR3 length: 13 amino acids. CDR3 sequence (DNA): TGTGCCAGCAGTTTAGGGCCTCAGAGTTCAGCTTTCTTT. Amino acid sequence: CASSLGPQSSAFF. The variable domain in full, with the rest retrieved from reference TRBV28 and TRBJ1-1, is DVKVTQSSRYLVKRTGEKVFLECVQDMDHENMFWYRQDPGLGLRLIYFSYDVKMKEKGDIPEGYSVSREKKERFSLILESASTNQTSMYLCASSLGPQSSAFFGQGTRLTVV.

A remark on this clone: The CDR3 ends on some other residue instead of the conserved phenylalanine or tryptophan, so this is likely a read error. The CDR3 protein is CSVGSGIYEQYL. CDR3 nucleotide sequence: TGCAGCGTTGGGTCGGGGATCTACGAGCAGTACCTC. V usage is TRBV29-1 and J usage is TRBJ2-7; possible D gene TRBD2, 5 bases. The CDR3 loop spans 12 amino acids. The germline gives CDR1 SQVTM, CDR2 ANQGSEA. Trimming took off 4 bases at V and 3 bases at J, with 10 bases between the two ends.

The chain recombines TRBV7-2 with TRBJ1-5, with D tentatively TRBD1 (5 bases). The CDR3 has 14 residues. Germline loops: CDR1 SGHTA, CDR2 FQGNSA. The V and J ends lost 1 base and 9 bases respectively, with 13 bases between them. The CDR3, as DNA: TGTGCCAGCAGCTTAGGTGGGGGAGGCGGGCCCCAGCATTTT. It codes for CASSLGGGGGPQHF.

The chain carries TRBV19 and TRBJ1-1; D unclear. V was cut by 1 base and J by 3 bases, with 6 bases left in between. From germline, CDR1 is LNHDA and CDR2 SQIVND (reference sequence). CDR3 length: 13 amino acids. The DNA of the CDR3 is TGTGCCAGTAGTATAGGTCGGTACACTGAAGCTTTCTTT. Protein: CASSIGRYTEAFF.

The rearrangement joins TRBV30 to TRBJ2-5; D call uncertain. Gene TRBJ2-7 matches the end of the DNA better, so the J call may be wrong. The CDR3 is 14 amino acids. Looked up from germline, CDR1 is GTSNPN and CDR2 is SVGIG (reference sequence). The CDR3 DNA reads as TGTGCCTGGAGTAGTGTGCCTAGCTCCTACGAGCAGTACTTC. Its translation is CAWSSVPSSYEQYF.

This chain uses TRBV5-8 with TRBJ2-7; a weak D match, TRBD2 (6 bases). This CDR3 contains 13 residues. The V end lost 3 bases, the J end lost 1 base, and 8 bases lay between the germline ends. Looked up from germline, CDR1 is SGHTS and CDR2 is YDEGEE. As DNA, the CDR3 is TGTGCCAGCAGCTCCGGGGGTTCCTACGAGCAGTACTTC. Its protein is CASSSGGSYEQYF.

J is TRBJ1-4 and V is TRBV15, with no clear D. CDR3 length equals 15 residues. V gave up 2 bases and J gave up 5 bases, with 12 bases separating them. The V gene's germline CDR1 is LNHNV and CDR2 YYDKDF (reference sequence). This CDR3 is CATSRTLQPNEKLFF. The CDR3 DNA reads TGTGCCACCAGCAGAACGTTACAGCCAAATGAAAAACTGTTTTTT.

The rearrangement joins TRBV2 to TRBJ2-7; 9 bases map to TRBD1. V lost 1 base and J lost 5; bases outside the gene matches: 9. The CDR3 sequence is 16 residues long. Germline CDR1 is SNHLY and CDR2 is FYNNEI. Written as DNA, the CDR3 is TGTGCCAGCAGTGAAGACCCGGGACAGGGACTGGACGAGCAGTACTTC. Its translation: CASSEDPGQGLDEQYF.